Listed below are T cell receptor beta chains from one sample, sequenced in a study of coeliac disease. Profiling relied on immunoSEQ multiplex PCR, and the TCRdb table lists in-frame clones only, not all of them. This table has 7,500 to 9,500 clones, around three fifths appearing once. Sequencing used intraepithelial lymphocytes from the gut. The receptors were sampled from a woman aged 60-75 years with celiac disease. Both conserved end residues are part of each CDR3. D genes are given only for firm matches. Rows give clone size only sometimes, using once, few, many, or a class for an expanded clone.

D	size	V	length	J	CDR3	DNA
.	.	TRBV19	11	TRBJ1-2	CASSPDYGYTF	TGTGCCAGTAGTCCGGACTATGGCTACACCTTC
TRBD2	once	TRBV4-2	16	TRBJ2-7	CASSHLGTSGLYEQYF	TGTGCCAGCAGCCACTTGGGGACTAGCGGTCTTTACGAGCAGTACTTC
.	.	TRBV5-1	13	TRBJ2-3	CASSLDRVDTQYF	TGCGCCAGCAGCTTGGATCGGGTAGATACGCAGTATTTT
.	.	TRBV2	13	TRBJ1-2	CASSESIGASYTF	TGTGCCAGCAGTGAGTCCATAGGAGCATCTTACACCTTC
TRBD2	.	TRBV7-2	14	TRBJ2-7	CASSPLAGEHEQYF	TGTGCCAGCAGCCCACTAGCGGGAGAACACGAGCAGTACTTC
.	.	TRBV5-5	14	TRBJ2-3	CASSAYLAPDTQYF	TGTGCCAGCAGCGCGTACCTCGCCCCAGATACGCAGTATTTT
.	.	TRBV7-3	14	TRBJ1-6	CASSLGHYGSPLHF	TGTGCCAGCAGCTTAGGACATTATGGATCACCCCTCCACTTT
.	.	TRBV5-1	15	TRBJ1-6	CASSLNGGLDSPLHF	TGCGCCAGCAGCTTAAACGGGGGGCTAGATTCACCCCTCCACTTT
TRBD2	.	TRBV28	18	TRBJ2-5	CASSGPPTSGNLGETQYF	TGTGCCAGCAGTGGACCCCCGACTAGCGGCAATTTGGGGGAGACCCAGTACTTC
TRBD1	.	TRBV28	14	TRBJ2-2	CASSGQGITGELFF	TGTGCCAGCAGTGGACAGGGGATTACCGGGGAGCTGTTTTTT
TRBD1	.	TRBV6-8	14	TRBJ2-1	CASSPGQLYNEQFF	TGTGCCAGCAGTCCGGGACAGCTCTACAATGAGCAGTTCTTC
TRBD1	few	TRBV6-5	14	TRBJ1-2	CASSYAQTGYGYTF	TGTGCCAGCAGTTACGCCCAGACAGGGTACGGCTACACCTTC
.	.	TRBV4-3	15	TRBJ2-1	CASSQVLQNPNEQFF	TGCGCCAGCAGCCAAGTTTTGCAGAATCCCAATGAGCAGTTCTTC
TRBD1	.	TRBV5-6	13	TRBJ2-5	CASSTTGGETQYF	TGTGCCAGCAGCACTACAGGGGGAGAGACCCAGTACTTC
TRBD1	few	TRBV6-5	14	TRBJ1-1	CASRYDRVVGEAFF	TGTGCCAGCAGATATGACAGGGTGGTGGGGGAAGCTTTCTTT
.	.	TRBV7-9	14	TRBJ2-1	CASSLGLSFNEQFF	TGTGCCAGCAGCTTGGGACTTTCCTTTAATGAGCAGTTCTTC
.	.	TRBV7-9	15	TRBJ2-1	CASSSGTLYDNEQFF	TGTGCCAGCAGCTCGGGGACACTATACGACAATGAGCAGTTCTTC
.	once	TRBV7-9	12	TRBJ2-2	CAGAGNTGELFF	TGTGCCGGGGCGGGAAACACCGGGGAGCTGTTTTTT
.	.	TRBV11-2	13	TRBJ2-2	CASTMASAGELFF	TGTGCCAGCACCATGGCTTCCGCCGGGGAGCTGTTTTTT
.	few	TRBV11-1	17	TRBJ2-5	CASSLTMTGLYQETQYF	TGTGCCAGCAGCTTAACCATGACTGGCCTCTACCAAGAGACCCAGTACTTC
TRBD1	.	TRBV7-6	13	TRBJ1-2	CASSPGQNYGYTF	TGTGCCAGCAGCCCGGGACAGAACTATGGCTACACCTTC
TRBD1	.	TRBV11-2	15	TRBJ2-5	CASSHGTGNKETQYF	TGTGCCAGCAGCCACGGGACAGGGAACAAAGAGACCCAGTACTTC
.	.	TRBV4-1	14	TRBJ1-1	CASSARDTRSEAFF	TGCGCCAGCAGCGCCCGGGACACCAGGAGTGAAGCTTTCTTT
TRBD1	few	TRBV6-6	15	TRBJ2-1	CASSYPLGRGNEQFF	TGTGCCAGCAGTTACCCTTTAGGCAGGGGGAATGAGCAGTTCTTC
TRBD1	.	TRBV5-1	14	TRBJ2-5	CASSRGTGEETQYF	TGTGCCAGCAGCCGCGGGACAGGGGAAGAGACCCAGTACTTC
.	.	TRBV5-1	14	TRBJ2-3	CASSIGLWTDTQYF	TGCGCCAGCAGCATCGGGTTATGGACAGATACGCAGTATTTT